These 6 T cell receptor beta chains share one sample of origin, sequenced in a study of blood T cell repertoires in COVID-19. Some clones are missing from TCRdb's copy, which holds only in-frame ones; the method was immunoSEQ multiplex PCR. The profile shows around 140,000 clones, 60% to 85% of them singletons. The sample taken for sequencing was peripheral blood. The receptors derive from a woman aged 55-70 years with acute or convalescent COVID-19.

The CDR3 here is CASSMGLAGTSSYNEQFF. In nucleotides, the CDR3 is TGTGCCAGTAGTATGGGACTAGCGGGAACAAGCTCCTACAATGAGCAGTTCTTC. V and J are TRBV19 and TRBJ2-1, with 13 bases fitting TRBD2. The J segment lost 0 bases and the V segment lost 3 bases, leaving 5 bases of the junction unmatched. There are 18 residues in the CDR3. CDR1 LNHDA and CDR2 SQIVND come from the germline V gene (reference sequence).

The rearrangement uses TRBV4-1 and TRBJ2-7, with D maybe TRBD2 (6 bases). The CDR3 length is 15 residues. CDR1 is MGHRA, CDR2 YSYEKL, per germline. Trimming took 0 bases from V and 6 from J, leaving 15 bases between them. This CDR3 reads CASSQEGGSRGEQYF. In DNA form, the CDR3 reads TGCGCCAGCAGCCAAGAAGGAGGGTCGAGGGGCGAGCAGTACTTC.

V is TRBV18 and J is TRBJ2-3; TRBD2 matches 14 bases. CDR3 length: 16 residues. The V gene end was trimmed by 3 bases and the J gene end by 15 bases; junction bases not matched to a gene: 14. The germline V gene has CDR1 KGHSH and CDR2 LQKENI. The CDR3: CASSPLGLAGAAKHYF. In nucleotides, the CDR3 is TGTGCCAGCTCACCGCTGGGACTAGCGGGAGCCGCGAAGCATTATTTT.

This clone was seen more than once but under ten times. The CDR3 loop is CASSLDPTSGRAGNEQFF. CDR3 DNA sequence: TGTGCCAGCAGCTTAGACCCGACTAGCGGGAGGGCCGGGAATGAGCAGTTCTTC. The J gene is TRBJ2-1, the V gene TRBV11-2, with 14 bases matching TRBD2. CDR3 length: 18 residues. V gave up 0 bases and J gave up 7 bases; unmatched junction bases: 8. Germline-derived CDR1 and CDR2 are SGHAT and FQNNGV.

The chain couples TRBV2 to TRBJ2-2; D is unclear. This CDR3 comprises 13 residues. Trimming removed 2 bases at V and 5 bases at J, with 6 bases between. Germline V lookup: CDR1 SNHLY, CDR2 FYNNEI. The CDR3 nucleotides read TGTGCCAGCAGTGAATCCGGGACCGGGGAGCTGTTTTTT. Translating gives CASSESGTGELFF.

This clone was counted a few times. This chain links TRBV24-1 with TRBJ2-4; D might be TRBD1 (7 bases). Germline V gives CDR1 KGHDR, CDR2 SFDVKD. Trimming left V 5 bases short and J 0 bases short, with 16 bases between. This CDR3 is 17 amino acids long. CDR3 residues: CATSVGGQLGAKNIQYF. The CDR3, as DNA: TGTGCCACCAGTGTCGGGGGACAGCTTGGAGCCAAAAACATTCAGTACTTC.